This T cell receptor beta chain was found in a study of a mutant IDH1 vaccine in newly diagnosed glioma. About the study: The patients received vaccinations eight times, in weeks 1, 3, 5, 7, 11, 15, 19 and 23. Vaccination followed radiotherapy alone by 4-6 weeks, or accompanied temozolomide cycles.

Generated by immunoSEQ multiplex PCR, the TCRdb table keeps only in-frame clones and is missing some. Counted here are 55,000 or so clones, over 75% occurring once; the ten biggest clones make up around 2.4%. Time point noted: week 11, during vaccination. Topical imiquimod accompanied each vaccine dose, which consisted of 300 ug of mutant IDH1 20-mer peptide. A word on this clone: Antigen: not known.

From germline, CDR1 is SGHDN and CDR2 FVKESK. This CDR3 spans 14 amino acids. Germline trimming cut 2 bases from V and 9 bases from J; bases unmatched to any gene: 5. The source is a man aged 45-65 years with glioma. J is TRBJ2-4 and V is TRBV14; TRBD1 matches 9 bases. The sample here was PBMCs, taken from a glioma patient whose treatment included an IDH1 peptide vaccine. The CDR3 here is CASSQNRGQAIQYF. CDR3 sequence (DNA): TGTGCCAGCAGCCAAAACAGGGGGCAAGCCATTCAGTACTTC.